These 5 T cell receptor beta chains were sequenced from one sample in a study of early T cells in non-severe SARS-CoV-2 infection. MiXCR, applied by TCRdb to the 5' RACE reads, yields one record per CDR3 protein. Here the sample spans tens of thousands of distinct CDR3 sequences, less than 6.5% being singletons. Sequencing was done on a sample of whole blood. The source is an adult who was a healthcare worker with PCR-confirmed SARS-CoV-2 infection or an uninfected control (not recorded which).

This clonotype was recorded a few times. This chain links TRBV20-1 with TRBJ2-3; D is ambiguous. The germline gives CDR1 DFQATT, CDR2 SNEGSKA (reference sequence). The CDR3 has 10 amino acids. Trimming removed 4 bases at V and 6 bases at J, with 5 bases between. In DNA, the CDR3 is TGCAGTGCTACCAAGGATACGCAGTATTTT. It encodes CSATKDTQYF.

This clonotype was detected a few times. The V and J genes are TRBV6-2 or TRBV6-3 and TRBJ2-2, with D unclear. The CDR3 is 13 residues long. V was clipped by 2 bases and J by 7 bases, with 8 bases between them. Per the germline V gene, CDR1 is MNHEY and CDR2 is SVGEGT. CDR3 protein: CASSYVGIGELFF. For the CDR3, the DNA is TGTGCCAGCAGTTACGTGGGTATCGGGGAGCTGTTTTTT.

This clonotype was counted ten times or more. The chain uses TRBV27 and TRBJ2-7; 8 bases map to TRBD1. V lost 0 bases, J lost 6 bases, and 1 base stayed unmatched. CDR3 length: 13 residues. In germline, CDR1 is MNHEY, CDR2 SMNVEV (reference sequence). The CDR3 DNA reads TGTGCCAGCAGTTTATCTACAGGGGGCGAGCAGTACTTC. It encodes CASSLSTGGEQYF.

This clonotype has a count of ten or more. The chain has TRBV27 and TRBJ2-5, with 9 bases fitting TRBD1. V dropped 8 bases and J dropped 4; count of bases not matched to a gene: 8. Germline V gives CDR1 MNHEY, CDR2 SMNVEV (reference sequence). This CDR3 region has 14 residues. The CDR3 spells CASGYHRGRETQYF. The CDR3 DNA reads TGTGCCAGCGGCTATCACAGGGGGCGAGAGACCCAGTACTTC.

The chain couples TRBV4-3 to TRBJ1-5; D gene uncertain. V was cut by 0 bases and J by 4 bases, with 10 bases left in between. The germline V gene has CDR1 LGHNA and CDR2 YSLEER. The CDR3 runs 15 residues. The DNA for the CDR3 is TGCGCCAGCAGCCAAGATTTCGGGCTTAATCAGCCCCAGCATTTT. Translation: CASSQDFGLNQPQHF.